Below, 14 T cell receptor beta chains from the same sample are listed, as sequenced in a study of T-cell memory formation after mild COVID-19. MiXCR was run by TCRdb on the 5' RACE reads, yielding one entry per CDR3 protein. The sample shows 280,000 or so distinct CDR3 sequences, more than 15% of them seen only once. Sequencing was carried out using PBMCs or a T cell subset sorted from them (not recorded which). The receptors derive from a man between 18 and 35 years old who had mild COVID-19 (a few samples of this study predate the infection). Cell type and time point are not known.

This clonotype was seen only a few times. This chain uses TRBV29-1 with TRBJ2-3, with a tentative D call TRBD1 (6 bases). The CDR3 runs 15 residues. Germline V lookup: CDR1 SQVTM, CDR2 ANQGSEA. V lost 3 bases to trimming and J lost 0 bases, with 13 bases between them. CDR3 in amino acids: CSVEVTGHSTDTQYF. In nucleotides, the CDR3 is TGCAGCGTTGAGGTTACGGGACATAGCACAGATACGCAGTATTTT.

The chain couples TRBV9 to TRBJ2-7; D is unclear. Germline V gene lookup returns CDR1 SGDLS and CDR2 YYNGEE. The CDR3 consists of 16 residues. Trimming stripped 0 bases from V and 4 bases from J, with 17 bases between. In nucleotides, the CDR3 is TGTGCCAGCAGCGTAGGTATGAGCAGTTATGGGTACGAGCAGTACTTC. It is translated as CASSVGMSSYGYEQYF.

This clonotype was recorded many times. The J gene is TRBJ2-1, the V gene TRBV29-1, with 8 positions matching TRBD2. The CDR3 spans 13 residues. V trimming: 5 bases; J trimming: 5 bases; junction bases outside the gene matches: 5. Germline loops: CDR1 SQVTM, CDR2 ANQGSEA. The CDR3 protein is CSVQAGANNEQFF. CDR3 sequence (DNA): TGCAGCGTTCAAGCGGGGGCGAACAATGAGCAGTTCTTC.

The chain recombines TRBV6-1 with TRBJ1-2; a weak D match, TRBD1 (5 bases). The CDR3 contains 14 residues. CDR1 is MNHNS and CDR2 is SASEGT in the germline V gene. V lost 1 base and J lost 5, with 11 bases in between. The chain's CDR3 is CASSEGQGRYGYTF. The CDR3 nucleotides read TGTGCCAGCAGTGAAGGGCAGGGTCGGTATGGCTACACCTTC.

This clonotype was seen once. CDR3 bases: TGTGCCAGCAGCTTCACGGTGAGGGACTTCAAAAGCACAGATACGCAGTATTTT. It is translated as CASSFTVRDFKSTDTQYF. The rearrangement uses TRBV9 and TRBJ2-3, with a weak D call TRBD2 (6 bases). Germline assignment: CDR1 SGDLS and CDR2 YYNGEE. The CDR3 covers 18 residues. The V end was cut by 4 bases, the J end by 0 bases, with 21 bases between. Combining the CDR3 with reference TRBV9 and TRBJ2-3 gives the whole variable domain DSGVTQTPKHLITATGQRVTLRCSPRSGDLSVYWYQQSLDQGLQFLIQYYNGEERAKGNILERFSAQQFPDLHSELNLSSLELGDSALYFCASSFTVRDFKSTDTQYFGPGTRLTVL.

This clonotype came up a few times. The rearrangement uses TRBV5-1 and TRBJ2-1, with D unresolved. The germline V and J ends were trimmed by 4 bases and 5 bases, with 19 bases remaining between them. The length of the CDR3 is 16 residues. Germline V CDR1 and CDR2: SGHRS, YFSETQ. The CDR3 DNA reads TGCGCCAGCAGCGTTCTAGGACCTCGTTTGGACAATGAGCAGTTCTTC. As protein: CASSVLGPRLDNEQFF.

The CDR3 bases are TGTGCCAGCAGCTTACAGGGCCCGAACACTGAAGCTTTCTTT. Its protein is CASSLQGPNTEAFF. The V call is TRBV7-3, the J call TRBJ1-1, with a possible D match to TRBD1 (5 bases). Trimming shortened V by 2 bases and J by 1 base, and 8 bases separated the two germline ends. The CDR3 runs 14 residues. CDR1 and CDR2 from the germline V gene are SGHTA and FQGTGA.

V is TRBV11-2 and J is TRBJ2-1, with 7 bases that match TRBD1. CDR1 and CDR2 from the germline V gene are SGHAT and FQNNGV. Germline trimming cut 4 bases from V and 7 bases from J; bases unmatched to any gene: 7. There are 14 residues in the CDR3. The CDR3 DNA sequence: TGTGCCAGCAGCTCCTCGACAGGGTTAAATGAGCAGTTCTTC. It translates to CASSSSTGLNEQFF.

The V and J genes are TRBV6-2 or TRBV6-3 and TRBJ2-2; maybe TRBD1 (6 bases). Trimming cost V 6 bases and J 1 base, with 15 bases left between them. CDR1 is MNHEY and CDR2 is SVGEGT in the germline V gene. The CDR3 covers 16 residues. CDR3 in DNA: TGTGCCAGCAGGCCTAGGACAGACAGGAACACCGGGGAGCTGTTTTTT. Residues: CASRPRTDRNTGELFF.

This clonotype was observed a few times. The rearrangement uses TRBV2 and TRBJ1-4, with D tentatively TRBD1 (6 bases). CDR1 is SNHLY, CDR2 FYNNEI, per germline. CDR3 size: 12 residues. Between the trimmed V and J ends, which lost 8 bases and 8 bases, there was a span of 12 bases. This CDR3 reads CASLFRGEKLFF. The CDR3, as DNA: TGTGCCAGCCTTTTCAGGGGAGAAAAACTGTTTTTT. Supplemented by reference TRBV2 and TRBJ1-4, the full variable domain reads EPEVTQTPSHQVTQMGQEVILRCVPISNHLYFYWYRQILGQKVEFLVSFYNNEISEKSEIFDDQFSVERPDGSNFTLKIRSTKLEDSAMYFCASLFRGEKLFFGSGTQLSVL.

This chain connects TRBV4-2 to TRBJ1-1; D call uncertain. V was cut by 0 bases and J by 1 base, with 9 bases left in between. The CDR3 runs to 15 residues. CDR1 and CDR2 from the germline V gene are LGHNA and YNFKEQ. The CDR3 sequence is CASSQEPRENTEAFF. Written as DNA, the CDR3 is TGTGCCAGCAGCCAAGAACCGCGGGAGAACACTGAAGCTTTCTTT.

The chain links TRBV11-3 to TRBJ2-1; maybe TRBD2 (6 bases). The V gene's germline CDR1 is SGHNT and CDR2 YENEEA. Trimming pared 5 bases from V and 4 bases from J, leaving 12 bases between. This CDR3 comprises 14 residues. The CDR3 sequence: CASSGTGGYNEQFF. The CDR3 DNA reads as TGTGCCAGCAGCGGAACCGGGGGATACAATGAGCAGTTCTTC.

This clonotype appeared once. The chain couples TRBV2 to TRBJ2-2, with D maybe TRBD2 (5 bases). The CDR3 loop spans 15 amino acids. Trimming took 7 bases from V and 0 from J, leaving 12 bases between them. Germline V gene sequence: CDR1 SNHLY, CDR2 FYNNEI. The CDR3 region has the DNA TGTGCCAGCAAGATCCTAGCTTCGAACACCGGGGAGCTGTTTTTT. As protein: CASKILASNTGELFF.

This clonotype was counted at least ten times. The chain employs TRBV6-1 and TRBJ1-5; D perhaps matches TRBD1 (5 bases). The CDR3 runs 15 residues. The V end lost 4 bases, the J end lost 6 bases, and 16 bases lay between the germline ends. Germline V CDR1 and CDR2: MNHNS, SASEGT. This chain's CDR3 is CASSANGGLGQPQHF. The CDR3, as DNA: TGTGCCAGCAGTGCCAATGGGGGTTTAGGTCAGCCCCAGCATTTT.